This T cell receptor (beta chain) was documented in a study of early T cells in non-severe SARS-CoV-2 infection. This clonotype appeared many times. TCRdb re-derived calls from the 5' RACE reads in MiXCR, one entry per CDR3 protein. The top ten clones hold 9.5% to 15% of a sample with tens of thousands of distinct CDR3 sequences, roughly 7.9% of them seen once. The specimen was whole blood, collected at baseline. The source is an adult who was a healthcare worker with PCR-confirmed SARS-CoV-2 infection or an uninfected control (not recorded which).

The CDR3 DNA follows: TGTGCCAGCAGCTTATCGTACAGCTCCTACGAGCAGTACTTC. This translates into CASSLSYSSYEQYF. The chain employs TRBV7-2 and TRBJ2-7; D unclear. Trimming took off 2 bases at V and 0 bases at J, with 8 bases between the two ends. This CDR3 spans 14 amino acids. Germline V lookup: CDR1 SGHTA, CDR2 FQGNSA.